This TCR beta chain was identified in a study of technical replicates of blood from a few donors (dated by TCRdb to 2017 to 2019). As to this clone: Its antigen remains undetermined. No quality values exist for individual bases; no much larger clone is one base distant.

According to the germline V gene, CDR1 reads SQVTM and CDR2 reads ANQGSEA. From the cysteine up to the phenylalanine, the CDR3 has a length of 14 residues. Only the CDR3 region is kept as DNA, spanning 42 bases read in frame from base 1. The receptor library was made with the immunoSEQ multiplex PCR assay. Drawn from immuneACCESS, this table holds only the in-frame rearrangements with V and J called that TCRdb kept. Clones are partly lost; checked studies trace under half to an unresolved V gene and leave the rest unexplained. In all, the sample holds 55,000 to 75,000 clones, and roughly 91% of those were seen once. The ten largest clones take up approximately 3.9% of the sample.

The sequenced sample was PBMCs. The TCR was taken from a human donor in good health. Some clones in this sample may be carry-over from other donors' samples. This chain is built from TRBV29-1 and TRBJ2-5; 8 central bases correspond to TRBD1. The end of the DNA is better explained by TRBJ2-7, so the J call may be wrong. The nucleotides are TGCAGCGCCATGCCAGGGGGCTCTTCCTACGAGCAGTACTTC. The resulting protein is CSAMPGGSSYEQYF.